A single TCR beta chain is shown here with its context. These data originate in a study of T cells in Graves' hyperthyroidism and ophthalmopathy. Study at large: Peripheral blood samples were taken at initial diagnosis, prior to any treatment.

Individuals with ophthalmopathy presented a Clinical Activity Score of at least 3, a NOSPECS grade of at least 4 and a duration under 3 months. Each 10 ml fresh peripheral blood draw supplied the PBMCs. Regions amplified from RNA transcripts were the TCR beta CDR3 regions. The HTBI primer set was used in a first-round RT-PCR of the TCR CDR3. TCRdb reprocessed the multiplex PCR reads with MiXCR, giving one entry per CDR3 protein. The table records around 690,000 distinct CDR3 sequences, around 21% of them present only once. Germline assignment: CDR1 MNHEY and CDR2 SMNVEV (reference sequence). V lost 6 bases, J lost 3 bases, and 15 bases lay in between. This CDR3 has 14 residues.

The origin of this receptor is a man younger than 45 with Graves' ophthalmopathy. The chain links TRBV27 to TRBJ2-7; unclear D gene. The sequenced material came from blood. CDR3 in amino acids: CASRSPGPFYEQYF. The CDR3 DNA is TGTGCCAGCAGGTCCCCCGGGCCCTTCTACGAGCAGTACTTC.